These T cell receptor beta chains were read from a single sample in a study of T-cell memory formation after mild COVID-19. TCRdb independently ran MiXCR on the 5' RACE reads; one entry per CDR3 protein. The data contain 85,000 to 130,000 distinct CDR3 sequences, approximately 17% of them seen just once; the ten biggest clones take up less than 35%. The source material was PBMCs or a T cell subset sorted from them (not recorded which). These receptors were taken from an adult woman who had mild COVID-19 (a few samples of this study predate the infection). Cell type and time point are not known. The CDR3 runs from the conserved cysteine through the conserved F or W. The D gene is left open where the match is weak. Not every row has a clone size; where given, it reads once, few, many or a size class.

>TRBV7-2|few|TRBJ2-7|TRBD1
CASSLDTGGGYEQYF
TGTGCCAGCAGCTTAGATACAGGGGGAGGCTACGAGCAGTACTTC
>TRBV23-1|few|TRBJ2-5|NA
CASSQSEVIRGTETQYF
TGCGCCAGCAGTCAATCTGAGGTGATTAGAGGGACAGAGACCCAGTACTTC
>TRBV7-7|NA|TRBJ1-5|TRBD1
CASSTRMDRVGNSNQPQHF
TGTGCCAGCAGCACCCGCATGGACAGGGTAGGAAATAGCAATCAGCCCCAGCATTTT
>TRBV30|NA|TRBJ2-5|NA
CAWSAGVQETQYF
TGTGCCTGGAGTGCGGGGGTTCAAGAGACCCAGTACTTC
>TRBV6-5|NA|TRBJ2-1|TRBD2
CATRAGGLGVNEQFF
TGTGCCACCCGAGCGGGAGGACTGGGCGTTAATGAGCAGTTCTTC
>TRBV19|NA|TRBJ2-5|NA
CASSTATSETQYF
TGTGCCAGTAGTACAGCCACTTCGGAGACCCAGTACTTC
>TRBV7-6|NA|TRBJ1-1|NA
CASSSGLQTEAFF
TGTGCCAGCAGCTCAGGGTTACAAACTGAAGCTTTCTTT
>TRBV2|NA|TRBJ2-5|TRBD2
CASSDVAGGQETQYF
TGTGCCAGCAGTGACGTAGCGGGGGGCCAAGAGACCCAGTACTTC
>TRBV4-3|NA|TRBJ2-5|NA
CASSQENGRGETQYF
TGCGCCAGCAGCCAAGAAAACGGGAGAGGGGAGACCCAGTACTTC
>TRBV6-6|few|TRBJ2-1|NA
CASSPQKYNEQFF
TGTGCCAGCAGTCCACAGAAATACAATGAGCAGTTCTTC
>TRBV2|NA|TRBJ1-1|NA
CARSETFIPRTEAFF
TGTGCCAGAAGTGAAACCTTTATCCCGCGGACTGAAGCTTTCTTT
>TRBV12-3/TRBV12-4|many|TRBJ1-2|NA
CASSRPSGYTF
TGTGCCAGCAGTCGCCCTTCGGGCTACACCTTC
>TRBV20-1|NA|TRBJ2-3|NA
CSASFPDFTDTQYF
TGCAGTGCTAGTTTTCCGGATTTCACAGATACGCAGTATTTT
>TRBV7-9|few|TRBJ2-1|TRBD1
CASSPQGQVYNEQFF
TGTGCCAGCAGCCCCCAAGGACAGGTCTACAATGAGCAGTTCTTC
>TRBV12-3/TRBV12-4|many|TRBJ1-2|TRBD1
CASSPTGTGVGYTF
TGTGCCAGCAGTCCTACCGGGACAGGGGTAGGCTACACCTTC
>TRBV20-1|NA|TRBJ1-5|NA
CSARDLKGGGNQPQHF
TGCAGTGCTAGAGATCTGAAGGGCGGCGGCAATCAGCCCCAGCATTTT
>TRBV2|few|TRBJ2-7|TRBD1
CASRPRTGGHYEQYF
TGTGCCAGCAGACCCCGGACAGGGGGCCACTACGAGCAGTACTTC
>TRBV4-1|NA|TRBJ1-1|NA
CASSQVYPRNTEAFF
TGCGCCAGCAGCCAAGTCTATCCGAGAAACACTGAAGCTTTCTTT
>TRBV12-3/TRBV12-4|few|TRBJ2-3|NA
CASILADTQYF
TGTGCCAGTATACTAGCAGATACGCAGTATTTT
>TRBV7-9|NA|TRBJ2-5|NA
CASSLSTGGETQYF
TGTGCCAGCAGCCTCTCGACTGGGGGGGAGACCCAGTACTTC
>TRBV5-5|NA|TRBJ2-5|NA
CASNKGDGETQYF
TGTGCCAGCAATAAGGGGGATGGGGAGACCCAGTACTTC
>TRBV9|few|TRBJ2-3|TRBD2
CASSVDPSGGTDTQYF
TGTGCCAGCAGCGTAGATCCTAGCGGGGGCACAGATACGCAGTATTTT